The following is a TCR beta chain sequence with its context. Source study methods: Researchers report that nucleated cell counts were estimated from reference gene primer amplification. TCRdb keeps only in-frame clones here, not all; method: immunoSEQ multiplex PCR. V and J calls plus clone size are reproduced from that table; the DNA served to infer D and trimming. The data hold around 55,000 clones, with over 80% observed a single time. V was shortened by 2 bases and J by 5 bases, with 4 bases between the two germline ends. Germline values: CDR1 SGHVT, CDR2 SQSDAQ. This CDR3 has 12 amino acids. This record comes from a study of blood T cell repertoires in COVID-19.

Material: peripheral blood. V and J are TRBV7-4 and TRBJ2-1, with unresolved D. The sequence was obtained from a man in his 60s with acute or convalescent COVID-19. The CDR3 DNA reads as TGTGCCAGCAGCTTACAGGACAATGAGCAGTTCTTC. This gives the protein CASSLQDNEQFF.